The next 23 T cell receptor beta chains were all read from a single sample in a study of CD4 and CD8 cells across lung adenocarcinoma regions. Each CDR3 protein gets one entry after TCRdb re-called the PCR reads with MiXCR. The sample lists over 15,000 distinct CDR3 sequences, about 53% seen once, with 34% in the top ten. The specimen sequenced was CD8+ T cells from the margin of a lung tumor. Source of these receptors: a male donor with lung adenocarcinoma. The CD4 and CD8 labels of this study may be unreliable.

This clonotype was counted many times. V is TRBV12-5 and J is TRBJ2-5, with TRBD2 as a possible D gene (6 bases). Trimming removed 3 bases from V and 11 bases from J, with 16 bases in between. The CDR3 totals 13 residues. The V gene's germline CDR1 is LGHNT and CDR2 FRNRAP. CDR3: CASGLEITGEQYF. CDR3 bases: TGTGCTAGTGGTTTAGAAATCACGGGGGAGCAGTACTTC.

V usage is TRBV7-2 and J usage is TRBJ2-4; D remains ambiguous. CDR3 size: 14 residues. Trimming removed 5 bases at V and 2 bases at J, with 10 bases between. Germline lookup yields CDR1 SGHTA and CDR2 FQGNSA. CDR3 region: CASSSSNSKNIQYF. As DNA, the CDR3 is TGTGCCAGCAGCAGTTCTAATTCCAAAAACATTCAGTACTTC.

The chain couples TRBV6-1 to TRBJ2-5, with a possible D match to TRBD2 (7 bases). The CDR3 totals 16 residues. Trimming removed 8 bases at V and 5 bases at J, with 24 bases between. Germline V gene sequence: CDR1 MNHNS, CDR2 SASEGT. This CDR3 is CASGGAGGGVRETQYF. The CDR3 coding sequence is TGTGCCAGCGGGGGGGCCGGGGGCGGTGTCCGGGAGACCCAGTACTTC.

This clonotype was seen repeatedly, ten times or more. The CDR3 loop reads CASRDRGRSYNEQFF. CDR3 coding DNA: TGTGCCAGCAGAGACAGGGGGCGCTCCTACAATGAGCAGTTCTTC. The rearrangement links TRBV6-1 to TRBJ2-1, with TRBD1 matching over 10 bases. Germline V CDR1 and CDR2: MNHNS, SASEGT. The CDR3 sequence is 15 residues long. Trimming at V came to 6 bases and at J to 0 bases, leaving 2 bases not matched to a gene.

V and J are TRBV3-1 and TRBJ2-1; 13 bases are shared with TRBD2. Unmatched junction bases numbered 2, after V lost 4 bases and J lost 2 bases. Germline loops: CDR1 LGHDT, CDR2 YNNKEL (reference sequence). CDR3 length: 16 residues. The CDR3 DNA reads TGTGCCAGCAGCCGAGGGACTAGCGGGGCCTACAATGAGCAGTTCTTC. Translated: CASSRGTSGAYNEQFF.

This clonotype has only one observation. At one of its ends the junction is not consistent with the germline gene, which may arise from a read error. The chain recombines TRBV6-1 with TRBJ2-3, with D possibly being TRBD1 (6 bases). From germline, CDR1 is MNHNS and CDR2 SASEGT. This CDR3 region has 15 residues. CDR3 residues: CARGYRAGGLDAQFF. The CDR3, as DNA: TGTGCCAGGGGCTACAGGGCTGGCGGATTAGATGCGCAGTTCTTT.

The sample holds many counts of this clonotype. This sequence joins TRBV27 and TRBJ2-1; D is undetermined. This CDR3 spans 13 amino acids. V lost 5 bases, J lost 9 bases, and 14 bases lay in between. CDR1 and CDR2 (germline): MNHEY, SMNVEV (reference sequence). The CDR3 nucleotides read TGTGCCAGCAGTCAACCGGGTCATGGTGAGCAGTTCTTC. Amino acids: CASSQPGHGEQFF.

The CDR3, as DNA: TGTGCCAGCAGTGAAATAGGCACAGATATTCAGTACTTC. Protein sequence: CASSEIGTDIQYF. The chain uses TRBV6-1 and TRBJ2-4; D gene ambiguous. Trimming removed 2 bases at V and 10 bases at J, with 12 bases between. In germline, CDR1 is MNHNS, CDR2 SASEGT. CDR3 size: 13 residues.

This clonotype was detected only a few times. The V and J genes are TRBV6-1 and TRBJ2-1; TRBD2 agrees at 9 bases. CDR1 and CDR2 (germline): MNHNS, SASEGT. Trimming removed 6 bases from V and 15 bases from J; junction bases left unmatched: 15. CDR3 length: 14 amino acids. CDR3 in amino acids: CASSDAELAGPPFF. In DNA, the CDR3 is TGTGCCAGCAGCGACGCAGAGCTAGCGGGACCCCCGTTCTTC.

Concerning this clonotype: This clone may be a read error of a much larger clone one base away. The CDR3 DNA reads as TGCGCCAGCAGTGAGAGGGGGTACCAAGAGACCCAGTTCTTC. Protein: CASSERGYQETQFF. The chain carries TRBV10-2 and TRBJ2-1; D might be TRBD1 (6 bases). This CDR3 region has 14 residues. Germline V CDR1 and CDR2: WSHSY, SAAADI. With 2 bases removed from V and 13 bases from J, the gap between germline ends came to 18 bases.

This clonotype has a handful of counts. Here the CDR3 reads CASSYGLVGLAREQFF. The CDR3 DNA follows: TGCGCCAGCAGCTATGGCCTCGTCGGACTAGCGCGTGAGCAGTTCTTC. This chain uses TRBV5-1 with TRBJ2-1; TRBD2 matches 9 bases. The CDR3 has 16 amino acids. The V gene end was trimmed by 3 bases and the J gene end by 9 bases; junction bases not matched to a gene: 13. Germline V gives CDR1 SGHRS, CDR2 YFSETQ.

This chain links TRBV9 with TRBJ2-7; 8 nucleotides align to TRBD2. Germline V gives CDR1 SGDLS, CDR2 YYNGEE. J lost 4 bases, V lost 3 bases, and 9 bases had no gene match. The CDR3 runs 15 residues. The CDR3 spells CASSASGSGGYEQYF. For the CDR3, the DNA is TGTGCCAGCAGCGCGAGCGGGAGTGGGGGGTACGAGCAGTACTTC.

The chain joins TRBV27 to TRBJ2-5; 8 bases map to TRBD1. CDR1 is MNHEY, CDR2 SMNVEV, per germline (reference sequence). V lost 8 bases to trimming and J lost 5 bases; unmatched junction nucleotides: 10. This CDR3 spans 14 amino acids. The DNA for the CDR3 is TGTGCCAGCGCTCCTTCCGGGACAGGCGAGACCCAGTACTTC. This codes for CASAPSGTGETQYF.

V usage is TRBV9 and J usage is TRBJ2-1, with D possibly TRBD1 on 6 matching bases. Trimming stripped 7 bases from V and 8 bases from J, with 25 bases between. Germline CDR1 and CDR2: SGDLS and YYNGEE. This CDR3 spans 16 amino acids. CDR3 in DNA: TGTGCCAGCGGGGGCAGCGGAGCAGGAGCGAGTGATGAGCAGTTCTTC. Its protein product is CASGGSGAGASDEQFF.

The genes are TRBV6-1 and TRBJ2-1; TRBD2 matches at 7 bases. V was pared by 7 bases and J by 5 bases, with 17 bases of the junction left unmatched. This CDR3 is built from 17 residues. The germline V gene has CDR1 MNHNS and CDR2 SASEGT. The CDR3 DNA follows: TGTGCCAGCACGAAGGGGTCTAGCGGTACCCGAAACAATGAGCAGTTCTTC. Its protein product is CASTKGSSGTRNNEQFF.

Relative to its sample, this clonotype is medium-sized. The chain uses TRBV6-1 and TRBJ2-7; D is perhaps TRBD1 (6 bases). V was clipped by 6 bases and J by 2 bases, with 17 bases between them. Germline V lookup: CDR1 MNHNS, CDR2 SASEGT. This CDR3 region has 15 residues. This CDR3 reads CASRPSDRSPYEQYF. CDR3 nucleotides: TGTGCCAGCAGACCCTCGGACAGATCTCCCTACGAGCAGTACTTC.

This clonotype has just a few counts. This may arise from a read error, as a much more abundant clone is one base away. The J gene is TRBJ2-1, the V gene TRBV6-5; 7 bases map to TRBD2. Per the germline V gene, CDR1 is MNHEY and CDR2 is SVGAGI. Germline trimming cut 0 bases from V and 10 bases from J; bases unmatched to any gene: 9. There are 15 residues in the CDR3. For the CDR3, the DNA is TGTGCCAGCAGTTACTCGGGCGGGAGCGGCTACGAGCAGTTCTTC. Its protein is CASSYSGGSGYEQFF.

Comment on this clonotype: Its ends do not fully match the called genes, so a read error is possible. This chain links TRBV6-1 with TRBJ2-1; D unclear. Looked up from germline, CDR1 is MNHNS and CDR2 is SASEGT. This CDR3 comprises 15 residues. CDR3 region: CARGKVGRAQETQYF. The CDR3 DNA reads TGTGCCAGGGGGAAAGTCGGCCGAGCGCAAGAGACGCAGTATTTC.

This chain uses TRBV5-1 with TRBJ2-7, with 9 bases lining up with TRBD1. The CDR3 runs 15 residues. J lost 7 bases, V lost 4 bases, and 12 bases had no gene match. Germline-derived CDR1 and CDR2 are SGHRS and YFSETQ. The CDR3 nucleotides are TGCGCCAGCAGCCCAAGTACCACAGGGGGCGCGGAGCAGTACTTC. This sequence encodes CASSPSTTGGAEQYF.

A note on this clonotype: The junction shows a germline mismatch at one end, possibly a read error. This sequence joins TRBV6-1 and TRBJ2-3; 7 nucleotides agree with TRBD2. The DNA end is a closer match to TRBJ2-5, so the J assignment may be wrong. Germline CDR1 reads MNHNS; CDR2 reads SASEGT. This CDR3 comprises 14 residues. For the CDR3, the DNA is TGTGCGAGCAGCTGGGGGGGGGTCTCAGATACCCAGTACTTC. Its translation is CASSWGGVSDTQYF.

This clonotype was counted at least ten times. The chain is built from TRBV6-5 and TRBJ2-3, with D unclear. The CDR3 consists of 11 residues. The V gene's germline CDR1 is MNHEY and CDR2 SVGAGI. Trimming cost V 2 bases and J 6 bases, with 3 bases left between them. CDR3 sequence: CASSYSDTQYF. The CDR3 DNA reads as TGTGCCAGCAGTTACAGCGATACGCAGTATTTT.

This clonotype was counted a single time. This chain joins TRBV19 and TRBJ2-3; 10 bases fit TRBD2. J gave up 5 bases and V 3 bases, and 5 bases lay outside the gene matches. Germline CDR1 reads LNHDA; CDR2 reads SQIVND (reference sequence). The CDR3 contains 15 residues. CDR3 loop: CASSILAGAGDTQYF. The CDR3 bases are TGTGCCAGTAGTATTCTAGCGGGAGCGGGAGATACGCAGTATTTT.

This clonotype was seen many times. CDR3: CASWSTGELFF. The CDR3 DNA follows: TGTGCCAGCTGGTCCACCGGGGAGCTGTTTTTT. The V and J genes are TRBV6-1 and TRBJ2-2; D call uncertain. Trimming left V 8 bases short and J 4 bases short, with 5 bases between. The length of the CDR3 is 11 residues. Per the germline V gene, CDR1 is MNHNS and CDR2 is SASEGT.